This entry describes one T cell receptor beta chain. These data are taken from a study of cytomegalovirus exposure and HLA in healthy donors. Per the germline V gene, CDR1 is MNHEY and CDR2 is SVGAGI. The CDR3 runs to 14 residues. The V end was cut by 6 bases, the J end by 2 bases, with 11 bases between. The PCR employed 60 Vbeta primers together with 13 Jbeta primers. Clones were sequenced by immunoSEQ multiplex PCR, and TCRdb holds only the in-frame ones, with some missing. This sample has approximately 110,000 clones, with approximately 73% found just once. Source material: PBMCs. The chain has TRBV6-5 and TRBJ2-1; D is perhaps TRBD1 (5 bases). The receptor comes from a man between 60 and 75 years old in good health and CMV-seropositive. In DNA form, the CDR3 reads TGTGCCAGCAGCCAGGGTCCCCCCTACAATGAGCAGTTCTTC. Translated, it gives CASSQGPPYNEQFF.